Detailed here is one T cell receptor (beta chain). No cognate antigen has been identified for it. Per-nucleotide qualities are absent, and no much larger clonotype sits a single base away. This sample is drawn from a study of blood T cell repertoires in COVID-19 (dated by TCRdb to about 2020). Study-level background: Samples covering the acute and convalescent phases of COVID-19 were provided by collaborators in the United States, Italy and Spain. A de-identified subject ID, COVID-19 status, age in years and sex were almost always included in the sample metadata. Where available, HLA class I and class II types were obtained from metadata supplied by the sample provider rather than from assay-based typing. Subjects who had been exposed to COVID-19, were actively infected with it, or had recovered from it provided the deeply sampled blood TCRbeta repertoires that made up the dataset. The prospective study material was composed of cDNA or gDNA derived from T cells, B-cell-depleted T cells, or PBMCs. The samples were drawn from two sources: the first 160 participants of the ongoing ImmuneRACE study, and 1,254 subjects contributed by 6 global collaborators. The repertoires were made available in a free public database intended to serve as a resource for research on the immune response to SARS-CoV-2. General conclusions and limits of the study: The quantity of clinical and demographic metadata differed by source and by participant and was supplied without curation.

In Seattle, one collaborating source enrolled patients while the infection was active and tracked those patients longitudinally over the course of disease. Each collaborating institution followed its own protocols to collect whole blood in K2EDTA tubes. For TCRbeta analysis, collaborators shipped samples as frozen whole blood, isolated PBMCs, or DNA extracted from either of those sample types. The immunoSEQ Assay, a bias-controlled multiplex PCR, was used to amplify TCRbeta CDR3 regions from genomic DNA. Regarding the original processing steps: Nucleated cell counts per sample were estimated from amplification of reference gene primers within the assay. To quantify the absolute abundance of each unique TCRbeta CDR3 rearrangement, sequence reads were collapsed and filtered. For each sample, productive Simpson clonality was calculated by taking the square root of Simpson's diversity index across productive rearrangements. Held by TCRdb, this immuneACCESS table contains in-frame sequences only and omits some clones. Under half of the omission traces to an unresolved V gene where checked; the cause of the rest is unknown. That table furnishes V, J and clone size, whereas the DNA furnished D and trimming. Within this sample are roughly 240,000 clones, with approximately 85% of them counted one time only. The biggest ten clones account for 5.5% to 6.5% of the sample.

Reading the germline V gene gives CDR1 SGHAT and CDR2 FQNNGV. Measured from the cysteine to the phenylalanine, the CDR3 is 14 residues long. The only DNA kept is the CDR3, 42 bases in frame from the first base. V drops 5 bases and J drops 7 bases, leaving 12 bases in between. The sequencing sample was made of peripheral blood. The TCR originated in a woman older than 75 with COVID-19, enrolled during active disease. Here the chain combines TRBV11-2 and TRBJ1-6; TRBD1 is a possible D gene, resting on 5 matching bases. Read as DNA, the sequence is TGTGCCAGCAGCCTACAGGTTACGAATTCACCCCTCCACTTT. Its protein product is CASSLQVTNSPLHF.